This TCR beta chain comes out of a study of beta chain features in type 1 diabetes. Sort purity for all populations was recorded as exceeding 98%. Germline lookup yields CDR1 SGHTA and CDR2 FQGNSA. The CDR3 length is 14 residues. Unmatched junction bases numbered 4, after V lost 5 bases and J lost 0 bases. Remarks on this clone: The antigen remains undetermined. Additional DNA sequences in this sample encode the identical CDR3.

Study-level results: Type 1 diabetes patients had moderately but significantly shorter TCRB CDR3s in all four CD4+ subsets.

Every isolated RNA sample was fully reverse transcribed, so sequencing captured expressed TCRB transcripts. Profiling relied on immunoSEQ multiplex PCR, and the TCRdb table lists in-frame clones only, not all of them. The profile shows over 650,000 clones, more than 13% of them singletons. This receptor was identified in a man aged 18-30 years with type 1 diabetes. Material: naive CD4+ T cells from blood. This chain connects TRBV7-2 to TRBJ2-7, with 7 bases lining up with TRBD2. Written as DNA, the CDR3 is TGTGCCAGCAGCCCAGCGGGGAGCTCCTACGAGCAGTACTTC. Translated: CASSPAGSSYEQYF.